This passage covers 9 T cell receptor beta chains from one sample sequenced in a study of T cell repertoires in cytomegalovirus infection. Their antigens are not known. In TCRdb, the reads were re-called with MiXCR into one record per CDR3 protein. The sample has roughly 800,000 distinct CDR3 sequences, about 28% seen once; the top ten hold less than 15%. The sequences come from cultured CD8+ T cells from PBMCs, collected from culture after CMV antigen stimulation. These receptors all stem from a human donor in good health (CMV status not recorded). Some clones in this sample may be carry-over from other donors' samples.

This clonotype showed up many times. The chain uses TRBV12-3 or TRBV12-4 and TRBJ1-2; TRBD1 is a possible D gene (6 bases). The CDR3 is 13 amino acids. V dropped 6 bases and J dropped 6 bases, with 14 bases sitting between them. CDR3 sequence: CASSQGSLNGYTF. In nucleotides, the CDR3 is TGTGCCAGCAGCCAGGGGTCCCTTAATGGCTACACCTTC.

The chain recombines TRBV6-5 with TRBJ1-2; maybe TRBD1 (6 bases). CDR1 is MNHEY, CDR2 SVGAGI, per germline. The CDR3 length is 13 residues. V was cut by 2 bases and J by 8 bases, with 12 bases left in between. The CDR3: CASSYGQTRGYTF. The CDR3 region has the DNA TGTGCCAGCAGTTACGGACAGACGAGGGGCTACACCTTC.

Comment on this clonotype: Sequence at one end of the junction differs from germline and may be a read error. J is TRBJ2-1 and V is TRBV12-3 or TRBV12-4, with TRBD2 identical over 8 bases. This CDR3 comprises 15 residues. The CDR3 sequence is CASSLAGPGYNEQFF. The CDR3 DNA reads TGTGCCAGCAGCTTAGCGGGGCCCGGCTACAATGAGCAGTTCTTC.

Comment on this clonotype: The junction does not match germline at one end; this may be a read error. The V and J genes are TRBV4-1 and TRBJ2-3; no definite D call. Per germline, CDR1 MGHRA and CDR2 YSYEKL. The CDR3 is 15 residues long. The chain's CDR3 is CVSSQEPLGTDTQYF. The CDR3 coding sequence is TGCGTCAGCAGCCAAGAACCCTTGGGCACAGATACGCAGTATTTT.

The chain joins TRBV6-8 to TRBJ2-5, with D possibly being TRBD2 (6 bases). CDR3 length: 15 residues. V was trimmed by 4 bases and J by 2 bases, leaving 14 bases between them. Germline V gene sequence: CDR1 MNHGY, CDR2 SAAAGT. The CDR3 region is CASSSVGGWQETQYF. In DNA, the CDR3 is TGTGCCAGCAGTTCGGTCGGAGGGTGGCAAGAGACCCAGTACTTC.

This clonotype was counted a few times. The chain employs TRBV23-1 and TRBJ2-7, with TRBD2 matching over 10 bases. TRBV23-1 is an ORF for which the function is uncertain. The CDR3 runs 16 residues. V gave up 3 bases and J gave up 3 bases; unmatched junction bases: 8. CDR3 protein: CASSHSSGGENYEQYV. The CDR3, as DNA: TGCGCCAGCAGTCACTCTAGCGGGGGAGAAAACTACGAGCAGTACGTC.

V gene TRBV6-4 combines with J gene TRBJ2-1, with unresolved D. V was trimmed by 2 bases and J by 6 bases, leaving 14 bases between them. CDR1 and CDR2 from the germline V gene are MRHNA and SNTAGT. CDR3 length: 15 residues. As DNA, the CDR3 is TGTGCCAGCAGTGACGGCGAATTGATAGGCAATGAGCAGTTCTTC. Amino acids: CASSDGELIGNEQFF.

This clonotype was seen a few times. This sequence joins TRBV12-3 or TRBV12-4 and TRBJ2-3; TRBD2 is a possible D gene (6 bases). V shed 7 bases and J shed 0 bases, with 14 bases lying between them. The CDR3 is made up of 15 amino acids. CDR3 sequence (DNA): TGTGCCAGCACCACCGGGACTTCAAGCACAGATACGCAGTATTTT. Translating it yields CASTTGTSSTDTQYF.

The chain couples TRBV2 to TRBJ2-2, with TRBD1 as a possible D gene (5 bases). Germline CDR1 SNHLY, CDR2 FYNNEI. The CDR3 covers 13 residues. Trimming took 4 bases from V and 4 from J, leaving 7 bases between them. CDR3 nucleotides: TGTGCCAGCAGTGGACAGTCCACCGGGGAGCTGTTTTTT. It translates to CASSGQSTGELFF.